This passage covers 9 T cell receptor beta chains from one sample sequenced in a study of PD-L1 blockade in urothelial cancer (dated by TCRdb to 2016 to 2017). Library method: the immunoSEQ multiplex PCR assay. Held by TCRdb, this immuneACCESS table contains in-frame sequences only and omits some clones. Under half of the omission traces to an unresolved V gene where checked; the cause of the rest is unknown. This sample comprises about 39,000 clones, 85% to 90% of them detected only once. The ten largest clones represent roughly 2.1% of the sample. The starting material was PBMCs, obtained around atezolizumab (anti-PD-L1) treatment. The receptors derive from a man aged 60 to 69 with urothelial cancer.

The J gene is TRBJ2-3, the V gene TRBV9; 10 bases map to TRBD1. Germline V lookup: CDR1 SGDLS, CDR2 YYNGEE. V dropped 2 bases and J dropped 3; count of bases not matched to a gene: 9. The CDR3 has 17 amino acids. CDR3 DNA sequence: TGTGCCAGCAGCGTTACCGGGACAGGGGATGGGACAGATACGCAGTATTTT. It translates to CASSVTGTGDGTDTQYF.

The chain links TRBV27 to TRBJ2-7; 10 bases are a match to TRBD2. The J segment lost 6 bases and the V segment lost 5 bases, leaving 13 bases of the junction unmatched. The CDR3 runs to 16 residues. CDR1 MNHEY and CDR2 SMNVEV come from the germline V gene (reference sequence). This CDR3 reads CASSPQLGAGGSEQYF. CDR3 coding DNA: TGTGCCAGCAGTCCCCAGCTCGGAGCGGGAGGGTCCGAGCAGTACTTC.

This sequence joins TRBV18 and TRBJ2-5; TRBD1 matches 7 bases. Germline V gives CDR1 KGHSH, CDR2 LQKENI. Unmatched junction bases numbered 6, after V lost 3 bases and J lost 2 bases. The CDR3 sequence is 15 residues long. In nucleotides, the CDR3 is TGTGCCAGCTCACCGCCGGGACAGCATCAAGAGACCCAGTACTTC. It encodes CASSPPGQHQETQYF.

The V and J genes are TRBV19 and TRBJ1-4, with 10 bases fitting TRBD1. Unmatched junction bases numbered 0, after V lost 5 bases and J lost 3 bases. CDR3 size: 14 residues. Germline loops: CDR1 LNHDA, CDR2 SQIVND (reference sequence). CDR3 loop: CASSGTGANEKLFF. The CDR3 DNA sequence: TGTGCCAGTAGTGGGACAGGGGCTAATGAAAAACTGTTTTTT.

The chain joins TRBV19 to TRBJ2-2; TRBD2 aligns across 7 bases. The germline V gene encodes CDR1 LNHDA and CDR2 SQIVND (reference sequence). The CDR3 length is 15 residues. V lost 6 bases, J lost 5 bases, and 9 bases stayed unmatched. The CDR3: CASRTSGVRTGELFF. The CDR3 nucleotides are TGTGCCAGTAGGACCAGCGGGGTCAGGACCGGGGAGCTGTTTTTT.

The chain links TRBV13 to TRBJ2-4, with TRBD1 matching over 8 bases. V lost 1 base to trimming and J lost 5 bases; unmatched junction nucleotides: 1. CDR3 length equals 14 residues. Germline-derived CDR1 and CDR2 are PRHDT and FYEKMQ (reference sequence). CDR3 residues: CASSLEGQENIQYF. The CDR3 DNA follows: TGTGCCAGCAGCTTAGAGGGACAGGAAAACATTCAGTACTTC.

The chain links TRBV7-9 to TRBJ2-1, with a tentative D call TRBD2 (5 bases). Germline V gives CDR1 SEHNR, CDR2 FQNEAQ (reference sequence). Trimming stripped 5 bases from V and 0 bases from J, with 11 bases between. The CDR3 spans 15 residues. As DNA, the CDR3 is TGTGCCAGCAGCCCGGAAGCGGTCTCCTACAATGAGCAGTTCTTC. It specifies CASSPEAVSYNEQFF.

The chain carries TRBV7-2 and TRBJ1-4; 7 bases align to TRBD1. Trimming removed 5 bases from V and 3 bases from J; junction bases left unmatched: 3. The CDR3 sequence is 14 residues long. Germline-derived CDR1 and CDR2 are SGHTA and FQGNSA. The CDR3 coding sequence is TGTGCCAGCAGCCGCGGACAGGCTAATGAAAAACTGTTTTTT. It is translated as CASSRGQANEKLFF. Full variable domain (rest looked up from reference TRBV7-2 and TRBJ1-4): GAGVSQSPSNKVTEKGKDVELRCDPISGHTALYWYRQSLGQGLEFLIYFQGNSAPDKSGLPSDRFSAERTGGSVSTLTIQRTQQEDSAVYLCASSRGQANEKLFFGSGTQLSVL.

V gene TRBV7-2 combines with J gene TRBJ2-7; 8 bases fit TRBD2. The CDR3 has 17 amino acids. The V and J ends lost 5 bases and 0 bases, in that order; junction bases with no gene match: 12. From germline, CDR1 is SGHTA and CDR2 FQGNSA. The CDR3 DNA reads TGTGCCAGCAGCCCCTATGCCCTAGCGGGTCGCTCCTACGAGCAGTACTTC. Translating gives CASSPYALAGRSYEQYF.